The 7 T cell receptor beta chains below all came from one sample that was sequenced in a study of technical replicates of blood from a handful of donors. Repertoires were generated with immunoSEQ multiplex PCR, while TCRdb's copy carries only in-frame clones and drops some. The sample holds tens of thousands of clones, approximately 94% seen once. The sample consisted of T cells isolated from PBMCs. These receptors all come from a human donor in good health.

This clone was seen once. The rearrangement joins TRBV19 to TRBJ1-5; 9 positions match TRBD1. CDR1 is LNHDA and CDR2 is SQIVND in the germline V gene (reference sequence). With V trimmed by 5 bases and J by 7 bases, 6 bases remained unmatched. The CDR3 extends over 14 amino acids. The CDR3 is CASSATGGAQPQHF. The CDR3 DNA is TGTGCCAGTAGTGCAACAGGGGGCGCACAGCCCCAGCATTTT.

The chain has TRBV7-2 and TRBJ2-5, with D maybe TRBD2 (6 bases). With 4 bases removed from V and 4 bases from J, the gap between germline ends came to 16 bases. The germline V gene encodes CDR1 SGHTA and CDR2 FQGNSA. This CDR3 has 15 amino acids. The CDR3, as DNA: TGTGCCAGCAGCTCGACAGCCGGGAGACCAGAGACCCAGTACTTC. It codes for CASSSTAGRPETQYF. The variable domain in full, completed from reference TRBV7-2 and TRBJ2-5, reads GAGVSQSPSNKVTEKGKDVELRCDPISGHTALYWYRQSLGQGLEFLIYFQGNSAPDKSGLPSDRFSAERTGGSVSTLTIQRTQQEDSAVYLCASSSTAGRPETQYFGPGTRLLVL.

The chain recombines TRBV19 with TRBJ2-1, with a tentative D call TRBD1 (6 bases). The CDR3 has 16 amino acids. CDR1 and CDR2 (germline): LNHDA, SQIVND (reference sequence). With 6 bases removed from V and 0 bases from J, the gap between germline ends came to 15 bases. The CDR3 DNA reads TGTGCCAGTAGAGAAACAGGGTTTTACTCCTACAATGAGCAGTTCTTC. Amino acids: CASRETGFYSYNEQFF. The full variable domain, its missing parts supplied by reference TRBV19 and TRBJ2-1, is DGGITQSPKYLFRKEGQNVTLSCEQNLNHDAMYWYRQDPGQGLRLIYYSQIVNDFQKGDIAEGYSVSREKKESFPLTVTSAQKNPTAFYLCASRETGFYSYNEQFFGPGTRLTVL.

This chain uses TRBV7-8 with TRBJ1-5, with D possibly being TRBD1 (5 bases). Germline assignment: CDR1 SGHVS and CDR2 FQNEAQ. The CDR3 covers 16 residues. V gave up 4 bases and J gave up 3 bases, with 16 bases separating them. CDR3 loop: CASSSDGLGDNQPQHF. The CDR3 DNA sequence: TGTGCCAGCAGCTCCGACGGTCTAGGGGACAATCAGCCCCAGCATTTT.

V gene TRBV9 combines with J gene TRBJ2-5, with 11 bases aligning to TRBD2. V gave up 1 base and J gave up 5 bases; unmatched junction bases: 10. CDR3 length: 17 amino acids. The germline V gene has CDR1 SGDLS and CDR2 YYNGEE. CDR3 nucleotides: TGTGCCAGCAGCGTATTCGGTACTAGCGGGAGTCGGGAGACCCAGTACTTC. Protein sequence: CASSVFGTSGSRETQYF. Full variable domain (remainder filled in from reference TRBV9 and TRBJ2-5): DSGVTQTPKHLITATGQRVTLRCSPRSGDLSVYWYQQSLDQGLQFLIQYYNGEERAKGNILERFSAQQFPDLHSELNLSSLELGDSALYFCASSVFGTSGSRETQYFGPGTRLLVL.

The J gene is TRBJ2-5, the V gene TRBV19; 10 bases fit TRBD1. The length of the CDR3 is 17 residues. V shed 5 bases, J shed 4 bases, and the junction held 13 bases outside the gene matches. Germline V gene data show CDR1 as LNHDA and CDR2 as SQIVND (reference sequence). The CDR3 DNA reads TGTGCCAGTAGTCGTGGGACAGGGGCCGGAGGGGGAGAGACCCAGTACTTC. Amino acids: CASSRGTGAGGGETQYF.

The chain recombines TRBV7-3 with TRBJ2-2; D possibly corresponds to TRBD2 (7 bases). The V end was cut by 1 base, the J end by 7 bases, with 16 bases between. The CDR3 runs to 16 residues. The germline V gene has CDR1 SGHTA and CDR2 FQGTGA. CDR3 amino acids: CASSLMTGGSGGELFF. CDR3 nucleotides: TGTGCCAGCAGCTTAATGACGGGGGGCTCGGGCGGGGAGCTGTTTTTT.